The 24 T cell receptor beta chains given below trace back to one sample, sequenced in a study of human T cells and chemical hapten exposure. TCRdb itself ran the RACE reads through MiXCR, one entry per CDR3 protein. Of tens of thousands of distinct CDR3 sequences in the sample, around 10% were seen once. Described time point: patch test 3, about 24 weeks after DPC sensitization. Treatment: therapeutic diphenylcyclopropenone sensitization with weekly scalp DPC. The sequences come from whole blood, collected in connection with sensitization to the hapten diphenylcyclopropenone (DPC). The receptors derive from a woman in her fifties or sixties with alopecia areata. Some clones in this sample may be carry-over from other donors' samples.

This clonotype occurred a few times. This chain links TRBV25-1 with TRBJ2-3; a weak D match, TRBD2 (6 bases). The CDR3 contains 16 residues. V lost 2 bases and J 2 bases, leaving 14 bases between the germline ends. Germline CDR1 and CDR2: MGHDK and SYGVNS. This CDR3 reads CASSEAWGELTDTQYF. CDR3 DNA sequence: TGTGCCAGCAGTGAAGCGTGGGGGGAGCTCACAGATACGCAGTATTTT.

Ten or more counts support this clonotype. This chain uses TRBV12-3 or TRBV12-4 with TRBJ2-3; D uncertain. The CDR3 is 14 amino acids. Trimming shortened V by 2 bases and J by 0 bases, and 6 bases separated the two germline ends. The CDR3 spells CASSLQGSTDTQYF. The CDR3, as DNA: TGTGCCAGCAGTTTACAAGGTAGCACAGATACGCAGTATTTT.

This clonotype has a handful of counts. The chain carries TRBV12-3 or TRBV12-4 and TRBJ1-2; possible D gene TRBD1, 6 bases. Trimming removed 7 bases from V and 2 bases from J, with 11 bases in between. This CDR3 is 13 amino acids long. CDR3 residues: CASTPDRNYGYTF. The CDR3 coding sequence is TGTGCCAGCACCCCTGACAGGAACTATGGCTACACCTTC.

The chain couples TRBV6-5 to TRBJ2-3, with 7 bases fitting TRBD1. The V gene end was trimmed by 6 bases and the J gene end by 3 bases; junction bases not matched to a gene: 9. CDR1 and CDR2 (germline): MNHEY, SVGAGI. The CDR3 consists of 15 residues. Here the CDR3 reads CASRPTGRGTDTQYF. In DNA, the CDR3 is TGTGCCAGCAGGCCGACAGGGCGTGGGACAGATACGCAGTATTTT.

A few counts support this clonotype. The chain uses TRBV24-1 and TRBJ2-5; no reliable D call. The germline CDR1 and CDR2 sequences are KGHDR and SFDVKD. Trimming took 5 bases from V and 3 from J, leaving 18 bases between them. CDR3 size: 16 residues. The CDR3, as DNA: TGTGCCACCAGTGCCTCGACCGGGCTATCCGAAGAGACCCAGTACTTC. Its translation: CATSASTGLSEETQYF.

The rearrangement joins TRBV29-1 to TRBJ1-2, with D possibly being TRBD1 (5 bases). Deletions cut 4 bases from V and 7 bases from J, with 16 bases between. From germline, CDR1 is SQVTM and CDR2 ANQGSEA. The CDR3 is 13 residues long. The chain's CDR3 is CSVAQGDRRGYTF. CDR3 DNA: TGCAGCGTTGCTCAGGGAGATAGGCGTGGCTACACCTTC.

The chain links TRBV7-2 to TRBJ2-3; no clear D. Per the germline V gene, CDR1 is SGHTA and CDR2 is FQGNSA. The CDR3 totals 16 residues. V lost 5 bases and J lost 0, with 15 bases in between. The CDR3 nucleotides are TGTGCCAGCAGCGCCGGTGAGTGGGCTAGCACAGATACGCAGTATTTT. It yields the protein CASSAGEWASTDTQYF.

This clonotype was counted many times. The chain uses TRBV27 and TRBJ1-5, with TRBD1 matching over 7 bases. After removal of 6 bases from V and 1 base from J, the junction contained 6 bases not matched to a gene. This CDR3 is 15 amino acids long. The germline gives CDR1 MNHEY, CDR2 SMNVEV (reference sequence). CDR3: CASSPATGSNQPQHF. CDR3 bases: TGTGCCAGCAGCCCGGCGACAGGGAGCAATCAGCCCCAGCATTTT.

In this sample, this clonotype turned up many times. The chain recombines TRBV18 with TRBJ1-1, with 7 bases that match TRBD1. The CDR3 spans 14 residues. Trimming at V came to 4 bases and at J to 0 bases, leaving 2 bases not matched to a gene. Germline V gene sequence: CDR1 KGHSH, CDR2 LQKENI. CDR3: CASSRDSLNTEAFF. The CDR3 region has the DNA TGTGCCAGCTCACGGGACAGCTTGAACACTGAAGCTTTCTTT.

This clonotype was observed at least ten times. The V and J genes are TRBV12-2 and TRBJ1-1. TRBV12-2 is deemed a pseudogene. CDR3 size: 14 residues. The CDR3 reads CASRLAGRNTEAFF. CDR3 nucleotide sequence: TGTGCAAGTCGCTTAGCAGGGAGGAACACTGAAGCTTTCTTT.

The chain carries TRBV7-2 and TRBJ2-5; 7 bases agree with TRBD1. This CDR3 region has 15 residues. V gave up 5 bases and J gave up 7 bases; unmatched junction bases: 13. CDR1 is SGHTA, CDR2 FQGNSA, per germline. In DNA form, the CDR3 reads TGTGCCAGCAGCAGACTGGGAACAGGGGCAGGGACCCAGTACTTC. This codes for CASSRLGTGAGTQYF.

CDR3 nucleotides: TGTGCCGGATCCCGGGGGACCCACGAGCAGTACTTC. This sequence encodes CAGSRGTHEQYF. The rearrangement links TRBV11-2 to TRBJ2-7; possible D gene TRBD2, 6 bases. This CDR3 spans 12 amino acids. Germline loops: CDR1 SGHAT, CDR2 FQNNGV. The V end lost 11 bases, the J end lost 5 bases, and 16 bases lay between the germline ends.

The rearrangement links TRBV28 to TRBJ1-5; possible D gene TRBD1, 5 bases. This CDR3 spans 16 amino acids. Germline loops: CDR1 MDHEN, CDR2 SYDVKM. Deletions cut 4 bases from V and 3 bases from J, with 16 bases between. The CDR3 reads CASSSGTALPNQPQHF. CDR3 bases: TGTGCCAGCAGTTCGGGGACCGCCCTTCCCAATCAGCCCCAGCATTTT.

This clonotype has a handful of counts. This chain connects TRBV20-1 to TRBJ2-7; 8 bases line up with TRBD2. CDR3 length equals 17 residues. V dropped 5 bases and J dropped 2; count of bases not matched to a gene: 17. Per germline, CDR1 DFQATT and CDR2 SNEGSKA (reference sequence). This CDR3 reads CSAPAATPTSGPYEQYF. The DNA of the CDR3 is TGCAGTGCTCCCGCCGCTACCCCTACTAGCGGACCCTACGAGCAGTACTTC.

V usage is TRBV4-2 and J usage is TRBJ2-6; 7 nucleotides match TRBD1. CDR3 length equals 18 residues. J gave up 0 bases and V 0 bases, and 5 bases lay outside the gene matches. Germline CDR1 reads LGHNA; CDR2 reads YNFKEQ. CDR3 in amino acids: CASSQEGRGNSGANVLTF. The CDR3 region has the DNA TGTGCCAGCAGCCAAGAGGGCAGGGGGAACTCTGGGGCCAACGTCCTGACTTTC.

A word on this clonotype: Just one base apart from a much larger clone, this may be a read error. The chain combines TRBV7-2 with TRBJ1-6, with 7 bases aligning to TRBD1. The CDR3 sequence is 14 residues long. Germline V lookup: CDR1 SGHTA, CDR2 FQGNSA. The DNA for the CDR3 is TGTGCCAGCAGCTACACAGGGGAGGGCTCACCCCTCTACTTT. It encodes CASSYTGEGSPLYF.

For this clonotype: A single base separates this from a much larger clone, so it may be a read error. V gene TRBV13 combines with J gene TRBJ2-7; no firm D call. Trimming took off 5 bases at V and 3 bases at J, with 17 bases between the two ends. This CDR3 is 15 amino acids long. CDR1 and CDR2 from the germline V gene are PRHDT and FYEKMQ (reference sequence). The CDR3 DNA reads as TGTGCCAGCAGCCGTTATCAAAGCAGTTTCTACGAGCAGTACTTC. Its protein product is CASSRYQSSFYEQYF. Drawing the rest from reference TRBV13 and TRBJ2-7, the complete variable domain is AAGVIQSPRHLIKEKRETATLKCYPIPRHDTVYWYQQGPGQDPQFLISFYEKMQSDKGSIPDRFSAQQFSDYHSELNMSSLELGDSALYFCASSRYQSSFYEQYFGPGTRLTVT.

This clonotype was detected many times. V usage is TRBV6-5 and J usage is TRBJ2-5; D is ambiguous. Trimming pared 5 bases from V and 9 bases from J, leaving 10 bases between. Germline V lookup: CDR1 MNHEY, CDR2 SVGAGI. There are 11 residues in the CDR3. This CDR3 is CASSVAWAQYF. The DNA for the CDR3 is TGTGCCAGCAGTGTAGCCTGGGCCCAGTACTTC.

This clonotype was found many times. The chain joins TRBV19 to TRBJ1-6; D gene ambiguous. V lost 7 bases to trimming and J lost 6 bases, with 10 bases between them. Germline CDR1 and CDR2: LNHDA and SQIVND (reference sequence). The CDR3 has 13 amino acids. The chain's CDR3 is CASTFGGNSPLHF. As DNA, the CDR3 is TGTGCCAGTACCTTCGGTGGTAATTCACCCCTCCACTTT.

Ten or more counts support this clonotype. The genes are TRBV9 and TRBJ2-7; D unclear. CDR1 is SGDLS, CDR2 YYNGEE, per germline. V dropped 1 base and J dropped 4 bases, with 9 bases sitting between them. This CDR3 spans 13 amino acids. CDR3 sequence reads: CASSVTTGYEQYF. CDR3 DNA sequence: TGTGCCAGCAGCGTAACGACGGGTTACGAGCAGTACTTC.

Ten or more counts support this clonotype. The gene calls are TRBV18 and TRBJ2-1; possible D gene TRBD2, 5 bases. The germline V gene encodes CDR1 KGHSH and CDR2 LQKENI. The CDR3 runs to 13 residues. Deletions cut 6 bases from V and 5 bases from J, with 11 bases between. CDR3 residues: CASSDGVHNEQFF. The CDR3 DNA is TGTGCCAGCTCCGACGGGGTCCACAATGAGCAGTTCTTC.

The rearrangement uses TRBV7-9 and TRBJ2-7, with TRBD1 matching over 7 bases. There are 16 residues in the CDR3. V trimming: 4 bases; J trimming: 5 bases; junction bases outside the gene matches: 14. Per germline, CDR1 SEHNR and CDR2 FQNEAQ (reference sequence). The CDR3 region is CASSSATQGRLHEQYF. The CDR3 DNA is TGTGCCAGCAGCTCAGCAACACAGGGGAGATTGCACGAGCAGTACTTC.

This clonotype was picked up many times. The V call is TRBV3-1, the J call TRBJ1-1; 7 bases line up with TRBD1. CDR3 length equals 13 residues. Losses at the gene ends were 4 bases for V and 1 base for J; bases not matched to a gene: 0. Looked up from germline, CDR1 is LGHDT and CDR2 is YNNKEL (reference sequence). The DNA of the CDR3 is TGTGCCAGCAGCCGGACAGGGAACACTGAAGCTTTCTTT. Its translation is CASSRTGNTEAFF.

This clonotype was detected ten times or more. The chain has TRBV12-5 and TRBJ1-2; a weak D match, TRBD1 (5 bases). In germline, CDR1 is LGHNT, CDR2 FRNRAP. CDR3 length: 16 amino acids. The V gene lost 5 bases and the J gene lost 4 bases, with 20 bases spanning the gap. The CDR3: CASGPTDSRESYGYTF. The DNA for the CDR3 is TGTGCTAGTGGTCCAACCGACTCCAGGGAGTCCTATGGCTACACCTTC.